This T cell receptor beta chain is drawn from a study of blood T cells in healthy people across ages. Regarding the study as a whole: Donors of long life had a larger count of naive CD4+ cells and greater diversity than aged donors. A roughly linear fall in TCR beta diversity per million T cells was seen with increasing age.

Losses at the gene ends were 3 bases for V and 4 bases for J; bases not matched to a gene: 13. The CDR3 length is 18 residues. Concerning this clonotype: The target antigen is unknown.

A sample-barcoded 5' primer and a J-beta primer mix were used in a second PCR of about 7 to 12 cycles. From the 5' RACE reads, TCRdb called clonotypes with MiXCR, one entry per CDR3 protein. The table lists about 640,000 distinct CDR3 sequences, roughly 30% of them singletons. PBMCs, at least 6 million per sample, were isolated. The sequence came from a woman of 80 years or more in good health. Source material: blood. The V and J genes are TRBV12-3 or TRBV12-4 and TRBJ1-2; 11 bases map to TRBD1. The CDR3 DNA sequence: TGTGCCAGCAGTTTCGGGGGCGCTCGGGACAGGGGGTCCTATGGCTACACCTTC. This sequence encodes CASSFGGARDRGSYGYTF.